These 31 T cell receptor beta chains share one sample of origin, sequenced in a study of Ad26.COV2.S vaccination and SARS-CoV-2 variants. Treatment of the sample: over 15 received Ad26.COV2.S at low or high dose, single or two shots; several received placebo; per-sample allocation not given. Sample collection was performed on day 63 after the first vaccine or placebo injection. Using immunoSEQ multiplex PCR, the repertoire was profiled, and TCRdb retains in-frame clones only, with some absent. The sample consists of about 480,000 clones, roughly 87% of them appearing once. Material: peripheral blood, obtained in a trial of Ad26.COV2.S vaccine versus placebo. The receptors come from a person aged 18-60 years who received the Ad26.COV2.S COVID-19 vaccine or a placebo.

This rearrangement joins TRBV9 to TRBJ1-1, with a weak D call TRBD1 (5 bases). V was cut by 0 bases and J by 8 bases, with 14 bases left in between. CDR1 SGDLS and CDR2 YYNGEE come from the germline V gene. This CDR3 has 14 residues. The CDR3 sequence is CASSVGGGDPEAFF. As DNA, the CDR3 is TGTGCCAGCAGCGTAGGTGGGGGGGACCCCGAAGCTTTCTTT.

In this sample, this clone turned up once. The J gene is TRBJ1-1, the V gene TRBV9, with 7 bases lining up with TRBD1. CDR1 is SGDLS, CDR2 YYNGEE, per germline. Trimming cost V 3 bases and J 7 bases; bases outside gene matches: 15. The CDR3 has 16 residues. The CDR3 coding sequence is TGTGCCAGCAGCGGGCGCGAGACAGGGCTTTTTAGTGAAGCTTTCTTT. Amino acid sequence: CASSGRETGLFSEAFF.

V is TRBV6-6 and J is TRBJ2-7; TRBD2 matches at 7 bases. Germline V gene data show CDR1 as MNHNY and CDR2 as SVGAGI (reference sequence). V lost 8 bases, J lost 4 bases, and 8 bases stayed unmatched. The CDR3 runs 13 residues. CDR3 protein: CASPPREGYEQYF. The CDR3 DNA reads TGTGCCAGCCCTCCGAGGGAGGGTTACGAGCAGTACTTC.

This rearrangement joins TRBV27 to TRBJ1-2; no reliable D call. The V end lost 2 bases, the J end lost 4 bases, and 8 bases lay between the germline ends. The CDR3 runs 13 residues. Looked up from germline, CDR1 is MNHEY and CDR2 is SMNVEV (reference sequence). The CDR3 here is CASSLRLGYGYTF. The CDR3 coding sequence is TGTGCCAGCAGTTTACGCCTAGGCTATGGCTACACCTTC.

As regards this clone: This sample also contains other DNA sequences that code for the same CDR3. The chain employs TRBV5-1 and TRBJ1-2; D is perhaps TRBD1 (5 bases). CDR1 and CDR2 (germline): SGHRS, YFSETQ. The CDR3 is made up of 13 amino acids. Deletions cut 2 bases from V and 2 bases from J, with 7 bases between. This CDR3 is CASSFGGNYGYTF. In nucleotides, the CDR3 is TGCGCCAGCAGCTTCGGGGGAAACTATGGCTACACCTTC.

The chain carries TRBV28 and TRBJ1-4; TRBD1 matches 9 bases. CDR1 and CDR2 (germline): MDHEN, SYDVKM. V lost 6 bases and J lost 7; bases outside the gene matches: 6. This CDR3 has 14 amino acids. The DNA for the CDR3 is TGTGCCAGCAGAGGACAGGGGCATGGTGAAAAACTGTTTTTT. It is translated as CASRGQGHGEKLFF.

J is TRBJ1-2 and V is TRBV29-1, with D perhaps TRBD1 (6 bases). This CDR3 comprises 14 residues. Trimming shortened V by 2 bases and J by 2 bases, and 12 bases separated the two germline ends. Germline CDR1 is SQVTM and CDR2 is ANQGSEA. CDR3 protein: CSVEHRGGNYGYTF. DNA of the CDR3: TGCAGCGTTGAACACAGAGGGGGAAACTATGGCTACACCTTC.

The CDR3 DNA follows: TGTGCCAGCAGCTCCGCGGGCCTCGGGGAGCTGTTTTTT. This encodes CASSSAGLGELFF. The V call is TRBV7-2, the J call TRBJ2-2, with a tentative D call TRBD2 (5 bases). Trimming shortened V by 4 bases and J by 7 bases, and 10 bases separated the two germline ends. This CDR3 contains 13 residues. Germline CDR1 is SGHTA and CDR2 is FQGNSA.

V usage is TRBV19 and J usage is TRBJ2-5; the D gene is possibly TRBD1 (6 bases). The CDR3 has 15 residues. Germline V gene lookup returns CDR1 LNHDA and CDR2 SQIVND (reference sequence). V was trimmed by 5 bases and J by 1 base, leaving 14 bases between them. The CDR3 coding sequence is TGTGCCAGTAGTGCGACCAGGGGTTTCCAAGAGACCCAGTACTTC. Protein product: CASSATRGFQETQYF.

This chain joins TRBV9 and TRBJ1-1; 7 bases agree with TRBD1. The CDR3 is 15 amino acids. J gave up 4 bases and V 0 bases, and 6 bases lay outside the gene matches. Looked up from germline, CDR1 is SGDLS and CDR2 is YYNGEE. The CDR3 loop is CASSVAPDRATEAFF. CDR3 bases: TGTGCCAGCAGCGTAGCTCCCGACAGGGCCACTGAAGCTTTCTTT.

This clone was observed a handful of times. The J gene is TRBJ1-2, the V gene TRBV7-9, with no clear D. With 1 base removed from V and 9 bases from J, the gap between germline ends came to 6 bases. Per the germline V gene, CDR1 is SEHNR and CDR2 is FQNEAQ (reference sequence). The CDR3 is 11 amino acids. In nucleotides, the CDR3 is TGTGCCAGCAGCTTAGTTAAGAGCTACACCTTC. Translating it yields CASSLVKSYTF.

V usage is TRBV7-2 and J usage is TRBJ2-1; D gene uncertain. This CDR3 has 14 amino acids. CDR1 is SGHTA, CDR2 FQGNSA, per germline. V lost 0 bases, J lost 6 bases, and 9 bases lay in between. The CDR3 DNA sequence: TGTGCCAGCAGCTTAGCGCTTAGCTTCAATGAGCAGTTCTTC. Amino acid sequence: CASSLALSFNEQFF.

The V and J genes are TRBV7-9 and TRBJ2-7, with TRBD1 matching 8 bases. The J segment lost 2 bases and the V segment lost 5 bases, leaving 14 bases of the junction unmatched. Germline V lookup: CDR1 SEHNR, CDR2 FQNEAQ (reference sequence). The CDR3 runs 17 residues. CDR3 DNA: TGTGCCAGCAGCGGACGCCGACCGACAGGGGTAGCCTACGAGCAGTACTTC. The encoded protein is CASSGRRPTGVAYEQYF.

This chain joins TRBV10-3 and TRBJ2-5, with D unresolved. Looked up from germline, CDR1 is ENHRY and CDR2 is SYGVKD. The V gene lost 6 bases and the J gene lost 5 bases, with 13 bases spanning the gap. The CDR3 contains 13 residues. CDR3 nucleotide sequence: TGTGCCATCAGGGTTGGGTCCGGGGAGACCCAGTACTTC. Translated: CAIRVGSGETQYF.

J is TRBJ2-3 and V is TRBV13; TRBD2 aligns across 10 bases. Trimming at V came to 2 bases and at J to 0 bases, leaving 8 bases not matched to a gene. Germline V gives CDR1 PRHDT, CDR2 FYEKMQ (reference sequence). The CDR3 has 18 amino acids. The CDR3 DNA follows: TGTGCCAGCAGCTTATTAGCGGGAGGTCCTACTAGCACAGATACGCAGTATTTT. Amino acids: CASSLLAGGPTSTDTQYF.

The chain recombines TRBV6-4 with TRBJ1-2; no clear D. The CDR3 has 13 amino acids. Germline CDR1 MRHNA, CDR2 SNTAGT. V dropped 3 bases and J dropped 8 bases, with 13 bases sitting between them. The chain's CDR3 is CASSEWPTGGYTF. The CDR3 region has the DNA TGTGCCAGCAGTGAGTGGCCAACTGGGGGCTACACCTTC.

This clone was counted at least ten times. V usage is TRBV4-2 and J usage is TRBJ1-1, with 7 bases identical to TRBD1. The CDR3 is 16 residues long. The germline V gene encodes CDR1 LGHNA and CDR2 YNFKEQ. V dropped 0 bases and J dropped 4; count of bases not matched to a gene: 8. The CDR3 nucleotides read TGTGCCAGCAGCCAAGATGACAGGGTACGAGGCACTGAAGCTTTCTTT. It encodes CASSQDDRVRGTEAFF.

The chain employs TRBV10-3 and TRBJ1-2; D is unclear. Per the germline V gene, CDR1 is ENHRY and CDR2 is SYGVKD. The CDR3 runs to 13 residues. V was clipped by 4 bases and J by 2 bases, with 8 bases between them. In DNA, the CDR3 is TGTGCCATCAGTGCGAGCAGCAACTATGGCTACACCTTC. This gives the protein CAISASSNYGYTF.

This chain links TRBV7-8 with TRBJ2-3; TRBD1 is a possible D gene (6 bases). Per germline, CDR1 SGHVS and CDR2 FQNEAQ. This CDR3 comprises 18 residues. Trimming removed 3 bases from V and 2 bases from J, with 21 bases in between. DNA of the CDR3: TGTGCCAGCAGCTTGTCCGTACTCCTAGGGGGTACCACAGATACGCAGTATTTT. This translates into CASSLSVLLGGTTDTQYF.

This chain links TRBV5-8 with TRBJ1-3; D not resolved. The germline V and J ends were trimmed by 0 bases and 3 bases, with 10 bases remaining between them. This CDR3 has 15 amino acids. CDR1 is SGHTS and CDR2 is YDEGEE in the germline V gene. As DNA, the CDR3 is TGTGCCAGCAGCTTGGGACTGCGGGGTGGAAACACCATATATTTT. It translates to CASSLGLRGGNTIYF.

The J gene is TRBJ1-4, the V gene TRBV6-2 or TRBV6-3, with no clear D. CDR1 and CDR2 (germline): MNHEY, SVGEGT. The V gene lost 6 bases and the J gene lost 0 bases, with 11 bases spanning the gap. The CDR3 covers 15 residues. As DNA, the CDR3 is TGTGCCAGCAGCCCCCGGAGAGCAACTAATGAAAAACTGTTTTTT. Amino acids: CASSPRRATNEKLFF.

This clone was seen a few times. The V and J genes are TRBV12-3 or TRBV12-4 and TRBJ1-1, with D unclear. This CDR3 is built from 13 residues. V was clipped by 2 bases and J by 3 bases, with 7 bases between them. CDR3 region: CASSLRGYTEAFF. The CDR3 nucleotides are TGTGCCAGCAGTTTACGAGGTTACACTGAAGCTTTCTTT.

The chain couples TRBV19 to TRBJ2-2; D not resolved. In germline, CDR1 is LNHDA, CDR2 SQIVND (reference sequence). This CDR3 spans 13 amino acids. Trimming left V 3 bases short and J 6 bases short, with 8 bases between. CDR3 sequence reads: CASSIRLSGELFF. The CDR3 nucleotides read TGTGCCAGTAGTATCCGGTTGTCCGGGGAGCTGTTTTTT.

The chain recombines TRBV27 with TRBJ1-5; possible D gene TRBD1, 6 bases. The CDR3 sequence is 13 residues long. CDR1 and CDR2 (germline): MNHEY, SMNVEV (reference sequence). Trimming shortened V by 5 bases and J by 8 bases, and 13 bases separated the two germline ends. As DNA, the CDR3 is TGTGCCAGCAGTAGGGGACATCCCGAGCCCCAGCATTTT. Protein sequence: CASSRGHPEPQHF.

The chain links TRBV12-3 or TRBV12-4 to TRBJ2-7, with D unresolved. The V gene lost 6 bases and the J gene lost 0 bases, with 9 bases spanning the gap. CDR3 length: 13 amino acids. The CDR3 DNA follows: TGTGCCAGCAGACTGGCTCGCTCCTACGAGCAGTACTTC. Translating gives CASRLARSYEQYF.

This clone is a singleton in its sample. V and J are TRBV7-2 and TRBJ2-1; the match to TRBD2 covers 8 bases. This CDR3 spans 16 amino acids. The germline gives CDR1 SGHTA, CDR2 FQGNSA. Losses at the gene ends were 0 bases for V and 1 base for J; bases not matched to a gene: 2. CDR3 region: CASSLAAGASYNEQFF. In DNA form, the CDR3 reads TGTGCCAGCAGCTTAGCAGCGGGAGCGTCCTACAATGAGCAGTTCTTC.

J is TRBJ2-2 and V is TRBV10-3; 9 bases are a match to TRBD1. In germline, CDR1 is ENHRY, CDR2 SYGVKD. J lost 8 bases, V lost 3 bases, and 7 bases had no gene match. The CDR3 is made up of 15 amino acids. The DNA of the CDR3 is TGTGCCATCAGTGATCGGGTACAGGGGGCTGGGGAGCTGTTTTTT. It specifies CAISDRVQGAGELFF.

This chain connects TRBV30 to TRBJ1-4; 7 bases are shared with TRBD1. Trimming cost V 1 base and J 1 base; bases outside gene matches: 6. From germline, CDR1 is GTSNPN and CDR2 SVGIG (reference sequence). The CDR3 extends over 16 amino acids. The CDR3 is CAWSGRGSGTNEKLFF. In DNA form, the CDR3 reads TGTGCCTGGAGTGGCAGGGGGTCCGGAACTAATGAAAAACTGTTTTTT.

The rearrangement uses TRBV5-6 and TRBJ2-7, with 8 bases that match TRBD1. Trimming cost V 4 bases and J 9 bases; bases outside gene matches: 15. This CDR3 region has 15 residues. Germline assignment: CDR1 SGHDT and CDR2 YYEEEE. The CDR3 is CASSGPDRVLRGQYF. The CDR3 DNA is TGTGCCAGCAGCGGTCCGGACAGGGTTCTACGAGGGCAGTACTTC.

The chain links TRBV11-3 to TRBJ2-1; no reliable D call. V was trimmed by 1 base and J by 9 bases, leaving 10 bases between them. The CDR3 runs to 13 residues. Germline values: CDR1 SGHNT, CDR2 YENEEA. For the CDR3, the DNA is TGTGCCAGCAGCTTAGGATCCCTCAGTGAGCAGTTCTTC. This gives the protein CASSLGSLSEQFF.

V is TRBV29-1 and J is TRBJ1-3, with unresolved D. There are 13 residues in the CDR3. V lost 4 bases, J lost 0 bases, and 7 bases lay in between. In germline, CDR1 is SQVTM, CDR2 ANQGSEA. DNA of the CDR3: TGCAGCGTTGCCCTAACCTCTGGAAACACCATATATTTT. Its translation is CSVALTSGNTIYF.